The 13 T cell receptor beta chains below all came from one sample that was sequenced in a study of technical replicates of blood from several donors. The method was immunoSEQ multiplex PCR; TCRdb's version includes in-frame clones alone and lacks a portion of them. Of about 71,000 clones listed, about 96% are singletons. Source material: T cells isolated from PBMCs. The receptors stem from a human donor in good health.

This chain joins TRBV29-1 and TRBJ1-2; no clear D gene. V lost 7 bases to trimming and J lost 3 bases, with 12 bases between them. There are 12 residues in the CDR3. Germline loops: CDR1 SQVTM, CDR2 ANQGSEA. The CDR3 protein is CSAVQDDYGYTF. The CDR3 DNA is TGCAGCGCCGTCCAGGATGACTATGGCTACACCTTC.

The rearrangement links TRBV10-3 to TRBJ1-1, with 7 bases matching TRBD1. CDR1 and CDR2 from the germline V gene are ENHRY and SYGVKD. The CDR3 has 13 amino acids. Trimming took 4 bases from V and 4 from J; bases not matched to a gene: 3. CDR3: CAISGRGVTEAFF. The CDR3 DNA reads TGTGCCATCAGTGGCAGGGGGGTCACTGAAGCTTTCTTT.

The rearrangement links TRBV6-5 to TRBJ2-1; the D gene is possibly TRBD1 (5 bases). V lost 3 bases, J lost 2 bases, and 14 bases lay in between. CDR1 is MNHEY and CDR2 is SVGAGI in the germline V gene. The CDR3 has 16 residues. CDR3: CASSYDQGFPYNEQFF. The DNA for the CDR3 is TGTGCCAGCAGTTATGACCAGGGATTCCCCTACAATGAGCAGTTCTTC.

This chain uses TRBV4-1 with TRBJ2-5; possible D gene TRBD2, 6 bases. This CDR3 is built from 15 residues. Germline V gene data show CDR1 as MGHRA and CDR2 as YSYEKL. V lost 1 base, J lost 5 bases, and 14 bases lay in between. The CDR3 loop reads CASSQGTTPTETQYF. As DNA, the CDR3 is TGCGCCAGCAGCCAAGGGACTACCCCTACGGAGACCCAGTACTTC.

The rearrangement links TRBV6-5 to TRBJ2-7; no definite D call. Germline CDR1 is MNHEY and CDR2 is SVGAGI. This CDR3 comprises 16 residues. The V end was cut by 2 bases, the J end by 0 bases, with 14 bases between. The DNA for the CDR3 is TGTGCCAGCAGTTACACCCGGGTCATCTACTCCTACGAGCAGTACTTC. Its translation is CASSYTRVIYSYEQYF.

This chain links TRBV6-1 with TRBJ2-1; possible D gene TRBD1, 5 bases. Germline CDR1 reads MNHNS; CDR2 reads SASEGT. The CDR3 length is 13 residues. The ends were cut back, 7 bases at V and 6 bases at J, with 13 bases in the middle. CDR3 protein: CASTMTETNEQFF. The CDR3 DNA is TGTGCCAGCACTATGACAGAAACCAATGAGCAGTTCTTC.

The chain joins TRBV12-5 to TRBJ2-5; 12 bases are shared with TRBD2. The CDR3 extends over 16 amino acids. Germline CDR1 LGHNT, CDR2 FRNRAP. The V segment lost 0 bases and the J segment 1 base; nucleotides outside the gene matches: 0. The CDR3 DNA reads as TGTGCTAGTGGTTTGGTACTAGCGGGGGGCCAAGAGACCCAGTACTTC. Its translation: CASGLVLAGGQETQYF.

This clone was detected only once. The chain links TRBV7-7 to TRBJ2-5, with 9 bases identical to TRBD2. Looked up from germline, CDR1 is SSHAT and CDR2 is FNYEAQ (reference sequence). The CDR3 has 15 residues. J lost 2 bases, V lost 0 bases, and 1 base had no gene match. This CDR3 reads CASSLATSGQETQYF. CDR3 DNA: TGTGCCAGCAGCTTAGCGACTAGCGGACAAGAGACCCAGTACTTC.

V and J are TRBV7-2 and TRBJ2-1; no definite D call. The CDR3 is 16 residues long. From germline, CDR1 is SGHTA and CDR2 FQGNSA. V was pared by 2 bases and J by 4 bases, with 15 bases between. CDR3 DNA: TGTGCCAGCAGCTTATTATTCCCTGAACTTTACAATGAGCAGTTCTTC. It encodes CASSLLFPELYNEQFF.

The V call is TRBV6-5, the J call TRBJ1-1; D may be TRBD1 (6 bases). The V and J ends lost 6 bases and 3 bases respectively, with 11 bases between them. In germline, CDR1 is MNHEY, CDR2 SVGAGI. The CDR3 extends over 13 amino acids. This CDR3 reads CASSQGTYTEAFF. CDR3 in DNA: TGTGCCAGCAGCCAGGGGACGTACACTGAAGCTTTCTTT.

The rearrangement joins TRBV18 to TRBJ2-5, with D possibly matching TRBD2 (6 bases). There are 15 residues in the CDR3. The germline V gene encodes CDR1 KGHSH and CDR2 LQKENI. Between the trimmed V and J ends, which lost 6 bases and 5 bases, there was a span of 19 bases. The CDR3: CASSSIGGGLETQYF. As DNA, the CDR3 is TGTGCCAGCTCCAGTATCGGAGGAGGGCTGGAGACCCAGTACTTC.

This CDR3 reads CAWSGRGADTQYF. The CDR3 nucleotides are TGTGCCTGGAGCGGGAGGGGCGCAGATACGCAGTATTTT. V gene TRBV30 combines with J gene TRBJ2-3; 8 nucleotides agree with TRBD2. Germline assignment: CDR1 GTSNPN and CDR2 SVGIG (reference sequence). The CDR3 is made up of 13 amino acids. J lost 4 bases, V lost 3 bases, and 3 bases had no gene match.

V gene TRBV30 combines with J gene TRBJ2-7; 15 bases are shared with TRBD2. Trimming cost V 4 bases and J 6 bases; bases outside gene matches: 4. Germline lookup yields CDR1 GTSNPN and CDR2 SVGIG (reference sequence). The CDR3 is 14 residues long. The CDR3 loop is CAWKGGLAGGEQYF. CDR3 nucleotide sequence: TGTGCCTGGAAAGGGGGACTAGCGGGGGGCGAGCAGTACTTC.